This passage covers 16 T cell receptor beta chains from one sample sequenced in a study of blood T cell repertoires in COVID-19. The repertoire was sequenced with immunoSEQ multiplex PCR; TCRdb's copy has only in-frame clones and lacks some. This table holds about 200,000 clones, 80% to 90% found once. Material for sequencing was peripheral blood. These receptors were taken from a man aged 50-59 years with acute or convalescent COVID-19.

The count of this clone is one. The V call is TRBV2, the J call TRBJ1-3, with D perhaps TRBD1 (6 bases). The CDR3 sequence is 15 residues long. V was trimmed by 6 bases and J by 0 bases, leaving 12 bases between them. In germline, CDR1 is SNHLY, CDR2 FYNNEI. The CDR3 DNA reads TGTGCCAGCAGAGCAGACAGGAGCTCTGGAAACACCATATATTTT. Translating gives CASRADRSSGNTIYF.

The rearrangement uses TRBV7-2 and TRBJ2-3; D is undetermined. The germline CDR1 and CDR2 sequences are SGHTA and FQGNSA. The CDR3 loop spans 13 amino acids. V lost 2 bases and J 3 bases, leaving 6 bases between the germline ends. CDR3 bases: TGTGCCAGCAGCTTATTCAGTACAGATACGCAGTATTTT. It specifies CASSLFSTDTQYF.

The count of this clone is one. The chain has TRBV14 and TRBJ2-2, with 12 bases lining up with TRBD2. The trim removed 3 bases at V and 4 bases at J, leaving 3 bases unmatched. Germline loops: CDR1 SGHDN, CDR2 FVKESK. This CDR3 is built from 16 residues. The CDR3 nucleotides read TGTGCCAGCAGCCAGCGACTAGCGGGGGCCACCGGGGAGCTGTTTTTT. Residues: CASSQRLAGATGELFF.

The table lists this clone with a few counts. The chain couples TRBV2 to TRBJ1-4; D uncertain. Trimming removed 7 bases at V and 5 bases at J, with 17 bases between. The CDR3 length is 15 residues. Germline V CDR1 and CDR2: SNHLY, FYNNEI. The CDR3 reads CASIPVGIQNEKLFF. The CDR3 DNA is TGTGCCAGCATCCCAGTCGGGATACAAAATGAAAAACTGTTTTTT. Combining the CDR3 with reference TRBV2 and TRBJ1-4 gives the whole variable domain EPEVTQTPSHQVTQMGQEVILRCVPISNHLYFYWYRQILGQKVEFLVSFYNNEISEKSEIFDDQFSVERPDGSNFTLKIRSTKLEDSAMYFCASIPVGIQNEKLFFGSGTQLSVL.

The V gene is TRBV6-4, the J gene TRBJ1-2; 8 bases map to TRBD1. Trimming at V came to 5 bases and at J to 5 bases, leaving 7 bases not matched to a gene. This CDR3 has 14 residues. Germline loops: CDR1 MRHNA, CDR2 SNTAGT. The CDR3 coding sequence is TGTGCCAGCAGTCCAGACAGGGGAGGATATGGCTACACCTTC. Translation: CASSPDRGGYGYTF.

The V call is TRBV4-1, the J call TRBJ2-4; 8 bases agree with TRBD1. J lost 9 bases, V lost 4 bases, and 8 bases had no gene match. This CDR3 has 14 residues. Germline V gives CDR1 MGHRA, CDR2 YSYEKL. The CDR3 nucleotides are TGCGCCAGCAGCCCTCAGGGGGCGCGAGGCATTCAGTACTTC. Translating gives CASSPQGARGIQYF.

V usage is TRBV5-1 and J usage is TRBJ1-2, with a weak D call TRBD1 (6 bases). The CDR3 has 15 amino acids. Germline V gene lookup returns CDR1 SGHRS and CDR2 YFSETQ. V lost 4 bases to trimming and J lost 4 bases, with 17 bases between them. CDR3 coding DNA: TGCGCCAGCAGCCCAGGACAGACAATGGTCTATGGCTACACCTTC. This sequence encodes CASSPGQTMVYGYTF.

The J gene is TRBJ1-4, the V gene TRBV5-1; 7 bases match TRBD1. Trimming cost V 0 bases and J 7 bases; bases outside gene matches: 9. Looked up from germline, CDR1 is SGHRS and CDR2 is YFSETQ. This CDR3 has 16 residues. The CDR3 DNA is TGCGCCAGCAGCTTGGAAAAAGGGGGCCTTGGTGAAAAACTGTTTTTT. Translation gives CASSLEKGGLGEKLFF.

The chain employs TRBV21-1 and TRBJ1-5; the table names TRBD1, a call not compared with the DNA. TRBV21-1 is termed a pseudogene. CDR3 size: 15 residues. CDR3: CASSKSDRDNQPQHF. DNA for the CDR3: TGTGCCAGCAGCAAATCGGACAGGGACAATCAGCCCCAGCATTTT.

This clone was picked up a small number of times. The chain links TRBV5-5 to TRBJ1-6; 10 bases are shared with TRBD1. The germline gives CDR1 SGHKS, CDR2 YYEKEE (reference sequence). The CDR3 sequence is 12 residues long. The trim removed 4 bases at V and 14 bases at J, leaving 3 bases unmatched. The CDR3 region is CASSRDRGTLHF. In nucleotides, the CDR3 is TGTGCCAGCAGCCGGGACAGGGGAACCCTCCACTTT.

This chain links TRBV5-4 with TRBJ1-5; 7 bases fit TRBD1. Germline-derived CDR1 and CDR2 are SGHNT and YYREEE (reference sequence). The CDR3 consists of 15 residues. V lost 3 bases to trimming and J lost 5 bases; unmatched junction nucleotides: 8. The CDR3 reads CASSSGGGWDQPQHF. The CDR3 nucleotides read TGTGCCAGCAGCTCAGGGGGTGGTTGGGATCAGCCCCAGCATTTT.

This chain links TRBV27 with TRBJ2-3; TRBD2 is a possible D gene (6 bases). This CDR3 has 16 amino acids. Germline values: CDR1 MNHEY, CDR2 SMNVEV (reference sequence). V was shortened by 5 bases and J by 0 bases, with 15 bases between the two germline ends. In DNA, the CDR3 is TGTGCCAGCAGTGCGGTAGCGGTTCCTAGCACAGATACGCAGTATTTT. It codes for CASSAVAVPSTDTQYF.

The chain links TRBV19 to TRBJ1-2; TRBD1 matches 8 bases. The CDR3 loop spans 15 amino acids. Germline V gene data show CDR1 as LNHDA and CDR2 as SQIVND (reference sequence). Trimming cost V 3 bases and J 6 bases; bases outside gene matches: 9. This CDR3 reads CASSIRTDRADGYTF. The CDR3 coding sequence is TGTGCCAGTAGTATCCGCACGGACAGGGCCGATGGCTACACCTTC.

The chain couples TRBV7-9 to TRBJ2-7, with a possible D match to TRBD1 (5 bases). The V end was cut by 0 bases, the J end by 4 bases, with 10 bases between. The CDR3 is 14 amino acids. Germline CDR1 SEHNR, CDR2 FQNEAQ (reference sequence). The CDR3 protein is CASSLAGVDYEQYF. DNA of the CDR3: TGTGCCAGCAGCTTAGCAGGGGTGGATTACGAGCAGTACTTC.

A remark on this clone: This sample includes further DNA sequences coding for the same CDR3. Here the CDR3 reads CASSPGTGANTEAFF. DNA of the CDR3: TGTGCCAGCTCACCCGGGACAGGGGCGAACACTGAAGCTTTCTTT. V is TRBV18 and J is TRBJ1-1; 10 nucleotides align to TRBD1. CDR1 KGHSH and CDR2 LQKENI come from the germline V gene. The CDR3 has 15 residues. V gave up 3 bases and J gave up 1 base; unmatched junction bases: 2.

The CDR3 here is CASSLGQGAVLETQYF. In nucleotides, the CDR3 is TGTGCCAGCAGCTTAGGGCAGGGGGCCGTATTAGAGACCCAGTACTTC. V gene TRBV11-2 combines with J gene TRBJ2-5; TRBD1 aligns across 8 bases. The ends lost 1 base at V and 4 bases at J; junction bases unmatched: 8. Germline V gives CDR1 SGHAT, CDR2 FQNNGV. This CDR3 has 16 residues. Filled out from reference TRBV11-2 and TRBJ2-5, the complete variable domain reads EAGVAQSPRYKIIEKRQSVAFWCNPISGHATLYWYQQILGQGPKLLIQFQNNGVVDDSQLPKDRFSAERLKGVDSTLKIQPAKLEDSAVYLCASSLGQGAVLETQYFGPGTRLLVL.